Below are 32 T cell receptor beta chains sequenced from a single sample in a study of CD8 T cells in ankylosing spondylitis. TCRdb recomputed calls from the 5' RACE reads with MiXCR, one row per CDR3 protein. The sample shows about 210,000 distinct CDR3 sequences, roughly 8% of them seen only once. The sample consisted of blood, either unsorted or a sorted T cell fraction (not recorded which). These receptors came from a female donor with ankylosing spondylitis or in good health (not recorded which).

This clonotype came up a few times. The genes are TRBV19 and TRBJ2-2; D is perhaps TRBD2 (6 bases). Trimming removed 5 bases from V and 6 bases from J, with 13 bases in between. This CDR3 is 14 amino acids long. CDR1 LNHDA and CDR2 SQIVND come from the germline V gene (reference sequence). The CDR3 loop reads CASSYKSGSGELFF. In DNA, the CDR3 is TGTGCCAGTAGTTATAAGAGCGGGTCCGGGGAGCTGTTTTTT.

This clonotype was recorded a few times. This may be a read error, as it is one base from a much larger clone. The chain joins TRBV6-5 to TRBJ2-7, with D possibly matching TRBD1 (6 bases). The CDR3 is made up of 13 amino acids. The V end was cut by 5 bases, the J end by 0 bases, with 8 bases between. The germline gives CDR1 MNHEY, CDR2 SVGAGI. The chain's CDR3 is CASSDRPSYEQYF. The CDR3 DNA is TGTGCCAGCAGTGACAGGCCCTCCTACGAGCAGTACTTC.

The rearrangement joins TRBV20-1 to TRBJ2-5; 7 positions match TRBD1. Germline V gene sequence: CDR1 DFQATT, CDR2 SNEGSKA (reference sequence). The CDR3 has 13 residues. J was trimmed by 3 bases and V by 5 bases; bases with no gene match: 6. The CDR3 loop reads CSASEGGEETQYF. The CDR3 DNA reads as TGCAGTGCTTCGGAAGGGGGCGAAGAGACCCAGTACTTC.

This clonotype appeared many times. The rearrangement uses TRBV7-2 and TRBJ2-3, with 8 positions matching TRBD2. The CDR3 has 12 amino acids. After removal of 5 bases from V and 8 bases from J, the junction contained 3 bases not matched to a gene. Per germline, CDR1 SGHTA and CDR2 FQGNSA. The CDR3 reads CASSRLASTQYF. The CDR3 nucleotides are TGTGCCAGCAGCCGACTAGCGTCTACGCAGTATTTT.

This clonotype turned up a few times. This chain links TRBV4-3 with TRBJ2-7; no reliable D call. The CDR3 runs to 14 residues. The germline gives CDR1 LGHNA, CDR2 YSLEER. V lost 0 bases and J 1 base, leaving 7 bases between the germline ends. The CDR3 DNA follows: TGCGCCAGCAGCCAAGATCAGGCGTCCTACGAGCAGTACTTC. Its protein is CASSQDQASYEQYF.

There are many counts of this clonotype. The chain combines TRBV29-1 with TRBJ2-1, with 7 bases identical to TRBD2. The germline gives CDR1 SQVTM, CDR2 ANQGSEA. V shed 3 bases, J shed 0 bases, and the junction held 2 bases outside the gene matches. This CDR3 spans 14 amino acids. This CDR3 is CSVEGGSSYNEQFF. DNA of the CDR3: TGCAGCGTTGAGGGCGGGAGCTCCTACAATGAGCAGTTCTTC.

This clonotype came up a few times. The chain carries TRBV7-9 and TRBJ2-5; 9 bases match TRBD1. The CDR3 extends over 13 amino acids. CDR1 is SEHNR and CDR2 is FQNEAQ in the germline V gene (reference sequence). V was pared by 10 bases and J by 4 bases, with 7 bases of the junction left unmatched. The CDR3 region has the DNA TGTGCCAAGTTACAGGGGGCACGAGAGACCCAGTACTTC. Protein: CAKLQGARETQYF.

This clonotype occurred a few times. This chain links TRBV20-1 with TRBJ1-5; 7 bases align to TRBD1. Germline trimming cut 5 bases from V and 4 bases from J; bases unmatched to any gene: 11. The CDR3 covers 15 residues. Germline V CDR1 and CDR2: DFQATT, SNEGSKA (reference sequence). The CDR3 is CSALQGTVTNQPQHF. The DNA of the CDR3 is TGCAGTGCTCTCCAGGGGACAGTGACTAATCAGCCCCAGCATTTT.

Ten or more counts support this clonotype. The chain links TRBV20-1 to TRBJ1-1; D is uncertain. The V and J ends lost 2 bases and 0 bases respectively, with 7 bases between them. CDR1 is DFQATT, CDR2 SNEGSKA, per germline (reference sequence). This CDR3 region has 13 residues. The CDR3 spells CSARKQMNTEAFF. The CDR3 DNA sequence: TGCAGTGCTAGAAAGCAAATGAACACTGAAGCTTTCTTT.

This clonotype was seen at least ten times. The CDR3 DNA is TGTGCCAGCAGCACAGGGGAGGGGTCCTCCTACGAGCAGTACTTC. Amino acid sequence: CASSTGEGSSYEQYF. The chain has TRBV9 and TRBJ2-7; D assignment may be TRBD1 or TRBD2 (7 bases each). Germline lookup yields CDR1 SGDLS and CDR2 YYNGEE. CDR3 length: 15 residues. The ends were cut back, 4 bases at V and 0 bases at J, with 14 bases in the middle.

This clonotype was counted many times. This sequence joins TRBV12-3 or TRBV12-4 and TRBJ1-5; TRBD1 agrees at 9 bases. Trimming cost V 5 bases and J 7 bases; bases outside gene matches: 6. The CDR3 has 14 residues. The chain's CDR3 is CASSGDRVGQPQHF. The CDR3 DNA is TGTGCCAGCAGTGGGGACAGGGTCGGACAGCCCCAGCATTTT.

This clonotype was found many times. V is TRBV24-1 and J is TRBJ1-2; 11 bases map to TRBD1. Germline CDR1 KGHDR, CDR2 SFDVKD. The CDR3 is 14 amino acids. V was pared by 9 bases and J by 6 bases, with 8 bases of the junction left unmatched. In DNA, the CDR3 is TGTGCCACCCATACCGGGACAGGGGGAAATGGCTACACCTTC. It yields the protein CATHTGTGGNGYTF.

There are many counts of this clonotype. V and J are TRBV5-1 and TRBJ1-2; no firm D call. The length of the CDR3 is 15 residues. Germline loops: CDR1 SGHRS, CDR2 YFSETQ. V was cut by 6 bases and J by 0 bases, with 15 bases left in between. DNA of the CDR3: TGCGCCAGCAAGGTCGGTCTTACAGCTAACTATGGCTACACCTTC. It translates to CASKVGLTANYGYTF.

The genes are TRBV11-2 and TRBJ2-7, with D maybe TRBD2 (5 bases). Germline V gives CDR1 SGHAT, CDR2 FQNNGV. The CDR3 is made up of 16 amino acids. V was pared by 3 bases and J by 3 bases, with 18 bases between. CDR3 coding DNA: TGTGCCAGCAGCTTGAGCTACCGAGGGTTATACTACGAGCAGTACTTC. Residues: CASSLSYRGLYYEQYF.

The sample holds many counts of this clonotype. V and J are TRBV10-2 and TRBJ1-1; 7 positions agree with TRBD1. The CDR3 length is 13 residues. The germline gives CDR1 WSHSY, CDR2 SAAADI. V lost 6 bases to trimming and J lost 7 bases; unmatched junction nucleotides: 8. The CDR3 region is CASRGGQAYEAFF. The CDR3 DNA reads TGCGCCAGCAGAGGCGGACAGGCTTATGAAGCTTTCTTT.

The J gene is TRBJ1-5, the V gene TRBV20-1, with TRBD1 matching over 11 bases. J was trimmed by 6 bases and V by 6 bases; bases with no gene match: 4. Looked up from germline, CDR1 is DFQATT and CDR2 is SNEGSKA (reference sequence). The CDR3 runs 13 residues. CDR3 sequence: CSARTGGFQPQHF. The CDR3 nucleotides read TGCAGTGCAAGGACAGGGGGCTTTCAGCCCCAGCATTTT.

This clonotype was observed a few times. The CDR3 spells CASSPWGGRNQPQHF. Here the CDR3 DNA reads TGTGCCAGCAGCCCATGGGGGGGACGCAATCAGCCCCAGCATTTT. This chain connects TRBV7-2 to TRBJ1-5, with a possible D match to TRBD1 (5 bases). Per the germline V gene, CDR1 is SGHTA and CDR2 is FQGNSA. This CDR3 contains 15 residues. V lost 5 bases to trimming and J lost 2 bases, with 13 bases between them.

At least ten counts were recorded for this clonotype. CDR3 bases: TGTGCCAGCAGTTTAATACGTCTCCATGAGCAGTTCTTC. Translating gives CASSLIRLHEQFF. The V and J genes are TRBV12-3 or TRBV12-4 and TRBJ2-1; unclear D gene. This CDR3 has 13 residues. Trimming pared 2 bases from V and 8 bases from J, leaving 10 bases between.

This clonotype was found many times. CDR3 nucleotides: TGTGCCAGCAGCACCCTAGCGGGAGGGCCTACCGAGCAGTACTTC. This translates into CASSTLAGGPTEQYF. The chain combines TRBV9 with TRBJ2-7; 12 nucleotides agree with TRBD2. The CDR3 spans 15 residues. CDR1 SGDLS and CDR2 YYNGEE come from the germline V gene. J lost 6 bases, V lost 4 bases, and 8 bases had no gene match.

This clonotype was picked up many times. The J gene is TRBJ1-1, the V gene TRBV5-1; D gene ambiguous. The CDR3 spans 13 residues. V dropped 3 bases and J dropped 7 bases, with 13 bases sitting between them. Germline V CDR1 and CDR2: SGHRS, YFSETQ. The CDR3: CASSSEGPREAFF. CDR3 coding DNA: TGCGCCAGCAGCTCGGAGGGCCCTCGTGAAGCTTTCTTT.

About this clonotype: A much more abundant neighbour one base away suggests this may be a read error. This chain joins TRBV7-8 and TRBJ2-1, with 7 bases matching TRBD2. Looked up from germline, CDR1 is SGHVS and CDR2 is FQNEAQ. There are 14 residues in the CDR3. As DNA, the CDR3 is TGTGTCAGCAGTTCGGGAGGCATTTACAATGAGCAGTTCTTC. Translated, it gives CVSSSGGIYNEQFF.

Details on this clonotype: A single base separates this from a much larger clone, so it may be a read error. Likely a read error: the CDR3 ends without its conserved phenylalanine or tryptophan. V and J are TRBV3-1 and TRBJ2-1, with 7 bases fitting TRBD2. With 4 bases clipped from V and 2 bases from J, the junction kept 8 bases outside the gene matches. The CDR3 covers 16 residues. In germline, CDR1 is LGHDT, CDR2 YNNKEL (reference sequence). CDR3 coding DNA: TGTGCCAGCAGCCCCCTCAGCGGGAAGACCTACAATGAGCAGTTCCTC. Translated: CASSPLSGKTYNEQFL.

This clonotype came up many times. V is TRBV7-2 and J is TRBJ2-1; D is unclear. Germline CDR1 reads SGHTA; CDR2 reads FQGNSA. V lost 0 bases to trimming and J lost 6 bases, with 9 bases between them. This CDR3 comprises 14 residues. The CDR3: CASSLALWSNEQFF. The CDR3 coding sequence is TGTGCCAGCAGCTTAGCGCTGTGGAGCAATGAGCAGTTCTTC. Complete variable domain (other parts from reference TRBV7-2 and TRBJ2-1): GAGVSQSPSNKVTEKGKDVELRCDPISGHTALYWYRQSLGQGLEFLIYFQGNSAPDKSGLPSDRFSAERTGGSVSTLTIQRTQQEDSAVYLCASSLALWSNEQFFGPGTRLTVL.

In this sample, this clonotype turned up many times. The chain has TRBV7-2 and TRBJ2-7, with 11 bases matching TRBD1. The CDR3 spans 17 residues. V gave up 1 base and J gave up 0 bases; unmatched junction bases: 5. Germline-derived CDR1 and CDR2 are SGHTA and FQGNSA. CDR3 region: CASSLVGGTGGSYEQYF. As DNA, the CDR3 is TGTGCCAGCAGCTTAGTAGGAGGGACAGGGGGCTCCTACGAGCAGTACTTC.

This clonotype was counted ten times or more. The chain is built from TRBV9 and TRBJ2-4; no definite D call. This CDR3 is 14 amino acids long. CDR1 and CDR2 from the germline V gene are SGDLS and YYNGEE. Trimming left V 2 bases short and J 0 bases short, with 6 bases between. CDR3 sequence: CASSVGLAKNIQYF. For the CDR3, the DNA is TGTGCCAGCAGCGTGGGGTTAGCCAAAAACATTCAGTACTTC.

This clonotype came up many times. The chain links TRBV30 to TRBJ2-1; 9 bases fit TRBD2. CDR1 GTSNPN and CDR2 SVGIG come from the germline V gene (reference sequence). V shed 7 bases, J shed 6 bases, and the junction held 10 bases outside the gene matches. CDR3 length: 14 amino acids. The CDR3 region is CAFGGLAGFNEQFF. Here the CDR3 DNA reads TGTGCCTTCGGGGGGCTAGCGGGATTCAATGAGCAGTTCTTC. The entire variable domain, with the rest obtained from reference TRBV30 and TRBJ2-1, is as follows: SQTIHQWPATLVQPVGSPLSLECTVEGTSNPNLYWYRQAAGRGLQLLFYSVGIGQISSEVPQNLSASRPQDRQFILSSKKLLLSDSGFYLCAFGGLAGFNEQFFGPGTRLTVL.

This clonotype appeared many times. The chain joins TRBV12-3 or TRBV12-4 to TRBJ2-3, with D possibly being TRBD1 (7 bases). The CDR3 sequence is 15 residues long. V was cut by 8 bases and J by 2 bases, with 17 bases left in between. CDR3 nucleotide sequence: TGTGCCAGCGCCCGGGGCAGGGGGGCCACAGATACGCAGTATTTT. Translated, it gives CASARGRGATDTQYF.

Only a few counts were recorded for this clonotype. The rearrangement links TRBV7-9 to TRBJ2-1; D unresolved. The germline CDR1 and CDR2 sequences are SEHNR and FQNEAQ (reference sequence). Between the trimmed V and J ends, which lost 5 bases and 0 bases, there was a span of 11 bases. The CDR3 totals 15 residues. The CDR3 sequence is CASSPPGDSYNEQFF. The DNA of the CDR3 is TGTGCCAGCAGCCCCCCTGGCGACTCCTACAATGAGCAGTTCTTC. The whole variable domain, filled in from reference TRBV7-9 and TRBJ2-1, reads DTGVSQNPRHKITKRGQNVTFRCDPISEHNRLYWYRQTLGQGPEFLTYFQNEAQLEKSRLLSDRFSAERPKGSFSTLEIQRTEQGDSAMYLCASSPPGDSYNEQFFGPGTRLTVL.

Many counts were recorded for this clonotype. The chain links TRBV3-1 to TRBJ2-1, with D perhaps TRBD2 (6 bases). V was clipped by 2 bases and J by 8 bases, with 16 bases between them. The CDR3 has 15 residues. The germline CDR1 and CDR2 sequences are LGHDT and YNNKEL (reference sequence). CDR3 DNA sequence: TGTGCCAGCAGCCAAAGGGGCCAGCGGGCATATGAGCAGTTCTTC. It codes for CASSQRGQRAYEQFF.

This clonotype was recorded many times. The rearrangement links TRBV20-1 to TRBJ2-1, with 9 bases that match TRBD2. Germline loops: CDR1 DFQATT, CDR2 SNEGSKA (reference sequence). There are 13 residues in the CDR3. The J segment lost 8 bases and the V segment lost 3 bases, leaving 5 bases of the junction unmatched. As DNA, the CDR3 is TGCAGTGCTAGCCCGGCGGGAGGGTATGAGCAGTTCTTC. Amino acids: CSASPAGGYEQFF.

This clonotype showed up many times. The rearrangement links TRBV4-3 to TRBJ1-5; D is unclear. V dropped 3 bases and J dropped 1 base, with 13 bases sitting between them. Germline CDR1 and CDR2: LGHNA and YSLEER. The CDR3 has 16 amino acids. For the CDR3, the DNA is TGCGCCAGCAGCCAGAACGTTTACGAAAGCAATCAGCCCCAGCATTTT. Its protein is CASSQNVYESNQPQHF.

This clonotype was counted at least ten times. The V and J genes are TRBV7-9 and TRBJ2-7; unclear D gene. The germline CDR1 and CDR2 sequences are SEHNR and FQNEAQ (reference sequence). The CDR3 length is 16 residues. Trimming took 4 bases from V and 0 from J, leaving 16 bases between them. The chain's CDR3 is CASSSSRRAHSYEQYF. CDR3 in DNA: TGTGCCAGCAGCTCGTCCCGTCGGGCTCACTCCTACGAGCAGTACTTC.